The 28 T cell receptor beta chains below were found in one sample sequenced in a study of blood T cells in healthy people across ages. Then a second PCR, running about 6 to 12 cycles, was carried out with a sample-barcoded 5' primer and a J-beta primer mix. MiXCR, applied by TCRdb to the 5' RACE reads, yields one record per CDR3 protein. The profile shows 600,000 to 850,000 distinct CDR3 sequences, 20% to 25% of them singletons. The same sample was also studied in work on T cells of mothers and their children.

Input material: blood. Source of these receptors: a boy between 10 and 17 years old in good health.

CDR3 region: CASSNGNGYTF. The CDR3 coding sequence is TGTGCCAGCAGTAATGGGAATGGCTACACCTTC. The chain recombines TRBV6-2 or TRBV6-3 with TRBJ1-2, with D unresolved. V lost 5 bases and J lost 6, with 7 bases in between. Germline loops: CDR1 MNHEY, CDR2 SVGEGT. CDR3 size: 11 residues.

A few counts support this clonotype. The CDR3 DNA reads TGTGCCACCAGCAGGAACAGAAGGGACTTCCCCTACGAGCAGTACTTC. Translation gives CATSRNRRDFPYEQYF. The gene calls are TRBV15 and TRBJ2-7; tentatively, D is TRBD2 (6 bases). Per the germline V gene, CDR1 is LNHNV and CDR2 is YYDKDF (reference sequence). The CDR3 has 16 amino acids. Deletions cut 3 bases from V and 2 bases from J, with 17 bases between.

V is TRBV6-1 and J is TRBJ2-7; 11 nucleotides match TRBD2. V trimming: 4 bases; J trimming: 4 bases; junction bases outside the gene matches: 6. CDR1 MNHNS and CDR2 SASEGT come from the germline V gene. The CDR3 sequence is 15 residues long. The CDR3 loop reads CASSVTSGSGYEQYF. The CDR3 DNA sequence: TGTGCCAGCAGTGTTACTAGCGGGAGCGGGTACGAGCAGTACTTC.

The rearrangement uses TRBV20-1 and TRBJ2-1; either TRBD1 or TRBD2 may fit D (6 bases each). Germline lookup yields CDR1 DFQATT and CDR2 SNEGSKA (reference sequence). V lost 5 bases to trimming and J lost 6 bases, with 20 bases between them. This CDR3 comprises 15 residues. In nucleotides, the CDR3 is TGCAGTGCTCCCCGGGGGCTAGCGACTAGCAATGAGCAGTTCTTC. This gives the protein CSAPRGLATSNEQFF.

This clonotype has only a few counts. The chain is built from TRBV7-9 and TRBJ2-5, with unresolved D. In germline, CDR1 is SEHNR, CDR2 FQNEAQ (reference sequence). The CDR3 spans 15 residues. The V end lost 3 bases, the J end lost 1 base, and 12 bases lay between the germline ends. The CDR3 region has the DNA TGTGCCAGCAGCTTGACAACATCATTCCAAGAGACCCAGTACTTC. It yields the protein CASSLTTSFQETQYF.

The V and J genes are TRBV6-5 and TRBJ1-5; no clear D. Germline values: CDR1 MNHEY, CDR2 SVGAGI. The germline V and J ends were trimmed by 8 bases and 4 bases, with 18 bases remaining between them. The CDR3 covers 15 residues. CDR3 amino acids: CASSTRGRGNQPQHF. CDR3 bases: TGTGCCAGCTCCACTCGGGGTAGAGGGAATCAGCCCCAGCATTTT.

The rearrangement joins TRBV27 to TRBJ2-7, with 9 bases identical to TRBD2. V dropped 4 bases and J dropped 1; count of bases not matched to a gene: 8. The CDR3 extends over 16 amino acids. CDR1 MNHEY and CDR2 SMNVEV come from the germline V gene (reference sequence). The CDR3 loop is CASSSNLAGRSYEQYF. The CDR3 DNA reads TGTGCCAGCAGTTCGAACCTAGCGGGAAGATCCTACGAGCAGTACTTC.

This clonotype was observed a few times. The chain links TRBV5-1 to TRBJ1-4; no firm D call. Trimming took 4 bases from V and 7 from J, leaving 14 bases between them. Germline-derived CDR1 and CDR2 are SGHRS and YFSETQ. This CDR3 is built from 14 residues. The CDR3 DNA sequence: TGCGCCAGCAGCGCAGGTACCGAGGGTGAAAAACTGTTTTTT. Its translation is CASSAGTEGEKLFF.

V is TRBV15 and J is TRBJ2-6; D unclear. The V gene lost 5 bases and the J gene lost 0 bases, with 8 bases spanning the gap. The germline gives CDR1 LNHNV, CDR2 YYDKDF (reference sequence). The CDR3 spans 15 residues. The CDR3 protein is CATSGIRSGANVLTF. The CDR3 DNA sequence: TGTGCCACCAGCGGAATACGCTCTGGGGCCAACGTCCTGACTTTC.

This clonotype showed up just a few times. The chain is built from TRBV5-6 and TRBJ2-5; D is ambiguous. The J call may not be correct, given that the DNA end is closer to TRBJ2-1. The CDR3 extends over 11 amino acids. The germline V gene has CDR1 SGHDT and CDR2 YYEEEE. The CDR3 bases are TGTGCCAGCAGCTATACGTTTGAGCAGTTCTTC. Its translation: CASSYTFEQFF.

This clonotype has a handful of counts. The chain links TRBV29-1 to TRBJ1-4; 8 bases map to TRBD1. The CDR3 contains 13 residues. In germline, CDR1 is SQVTM, CDR2 ANQGSEA. After removal of 7 bases from V and 4 bases from J, the junction contained 5 bases not matched to a gene. The CDR3 DNA follows: TGCAGCGCCGAACAGGGGGATAATGAAAAACTGTTTTTT. Amino acid sequence: CSAEQGDNEKLFF.

This clonotype was observed a few times. V is TRBV4-2 and J is TRBJ2-5; D is possibly TRBD1 (6 bases). CDR3 length equals 12 residues. Looked up from germline, CDR1 is LGHNA and CDR2 is YNFKEQ. V dropped 4 bases and J dropped 6 bases, with 9 bases sitting between them. CDR3 DNA sequence: TGTGCCAGCAGCCCAGGACAGCAGACCCAGTACTTC. Its protein is CASSPGQQTQYF.

This clonotype was detected only a few times. J is TRBJ2-5 and V is TRBV12-5, with D hard to call. The J call may be incorrect, as the DNA end agrees better with TRBJ2-1. The CDR3 has 14 residues. Germline V CDR1 and CDR2: LGHNT, FRNRAP. DNA of the CDR3: TGTGCTAGTGGTTTGGTCCCTAGTCCCAATGAGCAGTTCTTC. As protein: CASGLVPSPNEQFF.

At least ten counts were recorded for this clonotype. V and J are TRBV7-9 and TRBJ2-3; no definite D call. This CDR3 has 15 amino acids. Trimming pared 6 bases from V and 2 bases from J, leaving 15 bases between. Germline lookup yields CDR1 SEHNR and CDR2 FQNEAQ (reference sequence). This CDR3 reads CASSTLTPDTDTQYF. The DNA for the CDR3 is TGTGCCAGCAGTACTCTTACCCCCGACACAGATACGCAGTATTTT.

The rearrangement uses TRBV7-6 and TRBJ1-1, with D perhaps matching TRBD1 (6 bases). Germline CDR1 SGHVS, CDR2 FNYEAQ. Trimming stripped 1 base from V and 3 bases from J, with 18 bases between. The CDR3 runs 17 residues. CDR3 in amino acids: CASSLEVTLGGDTEAFF. CDR3 DNA: TGTGCCAGCAGCTTAGAAGTTACCCTGGGGGGCGACACTGAAGCTTTCTTT.

The rearrangement joins TRBV7-9 to TRBJ2-5; D call uncertain. The CDR3 length is 15 residues. CDR1 and CDR2 (germline): SEHNR, FQNEAQ (reference sequence). V was shortened by 0 bases and J by 3 bases, with 11 bases between the two germline ends. The CDR3 spells CASSLAPEYEETQYF. CDR3 bases: TGTGCCAGCAGCTTAGCGCCAGAGTACGAAGAGACCCAGTACTTC. Complete variable domain (other parts from reference TRBV7-9 and TRBJ2-5): DTGVSQNPRHKITKRGQNVTFRCDPISEHNRLYWYRQTLGQGPEFLTYFQNEAQLEKSRLLSDRFSAERPKGSFSTLEIQRTEQGDSAMYLCASSLAPEYEETQYFGPGTRLLVL.

In this sample, this clonotype turned up a few times. This chain uses TRBV5-1 with TRBJ2-5, with 8 positions matching TRBD1. Matching the DNA end better, TRBJ2-1 makes the J call doubtful. This CDR3 comprises 14 residues. Germline lookup yields CDR1 SGHRS and CDR2 YFSETQ. This chain's CDR3 is CASSLRDRRNEQFF. The CDR3 DNA reads as TGCGCCAGCAGCCTAAGGGACAGGAGGAATGAGCAGTTCTTC.

The V gene is TRBV27, the J gene TRBJ1-2; 8 bases match TRBD1. The CDR3 runs to 16 residues. CDR1 and CDR2 (germline): MNHEY, SMNVEV (reference sequence). V trimming: 6 bases; J trimming: 0 bases; junction bases outside the gene matches: 9. As DNA, the CDR3 is TGTGCCAGCAGGATGACAGGGGCATCTCCTAACTATGGCTACACCTTC. It encodes CASRMTGASPNYGYTF.

This clonotype was recorded a few times. The chain carries TRBV14 and TRBJ2-1, with 10 positions matching TRBD2. The ends lost 4 bases at V and 10 bases at J; junction bases unmatched: 4. This CDR3 is built from 13 residues. CDR1 is SGHDN, CDR2 FVKESK, per germline. The CDR3 reads CASSPILAGEQFF. The CDR3 DNA is TGTGCCAGCAGCCCCATACTAGCGGGAGAGCAGTTCTTC. Complete variable domain (other parts from reference TRBV14 and TRBJ2-1): EAGVTQFPSHSVIEKGQTVTLRCDPISGHDNLYWYRRVMGKEIKFLLHFVKESKQDESGMPNNRFLAERTGGTYSTLKVQPAELEDSGVYFCASSPILAGEQFFGPGTRLTVL.

The sample holds many counts of this clonotype. The junction shows a germline mismatch at one end, possibly a read error. The CDR3 region is CASSLGQGAYNEQFF. The CDR3, as DNA: TGTGCCAGCAGCTTAGGGCAGGGGGCCTACAATGAGCAGTTCTTC. V is TRBV5-1 and J is TRBJ2-1; 7 bases align to TRBD1. CDR3 size: 15 residues. The germline CDR1 and CDR2 sequences are SGHRS and YFSETQ.

The genes are TRBV6-1 and TRBJ2-1; the match to TRBD1 covers 7 bases. The J call may be mistaken, given a closer DNA end match to TRBJ2-5. Per the germline V gene, CDR1 is MNHNS and CDR2 is SASEGT. The CDR3 has 16 residues. The CDR3 here is CASSVGDSWSRETQYF. CDR3 in DNA: TGTGCCAGCAGTGTGGGGGACAGCTGGTCCAGAGAGACCCAGTACTTC.

V gene TRBV3-1 combines with J gene TRBJ2-7; 8 nucleotides line up with TRBD1. V lost 8 bases to trimming and J lost 6 bases; unmatched junction nucleotides: 9. The CDR3 covers 13 residues. Germline CDR1 LGHDT, CDR2 YNNKEL (reference sequence). CDR3 bases: TGTGCCAGCGCCGGGACAGGACCTGGCGAGCAGTACTTC. Amino acid sequence: CASAGTGPGEQYF.

This chain connects TRBV29-1 to TRBJ1-1; D remains unclear. Germline loops: CDR1 SQVTM, CDR2 ANQGSEA. The length of the CDR3 is 13 residues. Trimming left V 4 bases short and J 0 bases short, with 9 bases between. The CDR3 protein is CSVGSSLNTEAFF. CDR3 in DNA: TGCAGCGTTGGCAGCTCTCTGAACACTGAAGCTTTCTTT.

This rearrangement joins TRBV20-1 to TRBJ2-3; 13 positions match TRBD2. Germline V lookup: CDR1 DFQATT, CDR2 SNEGSKA (reference sequence). The CDR3 sequence is 15 residues long. V trimming: 5 bases; J trimming: 2 bases; junction bases outside the gene matches: 4. CDR3 residues: CSAPGLAGYTDTQYF. The CDR3 bases are TGCAGTGCTCCGGGACTAGCGGGGTACACAGATACGCAGTATTTT.

In its sample, this clonotype was seen a few times. This chain links TRBV5-1 with TRBJ2-1, with D perhaps matching TRBD2 (7 bases). The V end was cut by 0 bases, the J end by 5 bases, with 12 bases between. The CDR3 spans 15 residues. Germline V gene data show CDR1 as SGHRS and CDR2 as YFSETQ. CDR3 bases: TGCGCCAGCAGCTTGGGAGGGGGGGATCACAATGAGCAGTTCTTC. The encoded protein is CASSLGGGDHNEQFF.

This chain connects TRBV5-5 to TRBJ2-5; TRBD2 agrees at 11 bases. This CDR3 has 15 residues. CDR1 and CDR2 from the germline V gene are SGHKS and YYEKEE (reference sequence). Trimming removed 1 base from V and 10 bases from J; junction bases left unmatched: 9. The CDR3 sequence is CASSLWLAGGGDQYF. CDR3 DNA sequence: TGTGCCAGCAGCTTGTGGCTAGCGGGGGGAGGGGACCAGTACTTC.

V is TRBV7-9 and J is TRBJ1-1; D ambiguous. V shed 4 bases and J shed 4 bases, with 10 bases lying between them. Germline CDR1 is SEHNR and CDR2 is FQNEAQ (reference sequence). The CDR3 totals 13 residues. The CDR3 sequence: CASSSMGSTEAFF. The CDR3 DNA is TGTGCCAGCAGCTCGATGGGGTCCACTGAAGCTTTCTTT. The variable domain in full, completed from reference TRBV7-9 and TRBJ1-1, reads DTGVSQNPRHKITKRGQNVTFRCDPISEHNRLYWYRQTLGQGPEFLTYFQNEAQLEKSRLLSDRFSAERPKGSFSTLEIQRTEQGDSAMYLCASSSMGSTEAFFGQGTRLTVV.

This chain links TRBV12-3 or TRBV12-4 with TRBJ2-2, with 8 bases lining up with TRBD2. The CDR3 runs to 16 residues. Losses at the gene ends were 3 bases for V and 3 bases for J; bases not matched to a gene: 6. The CDR3 nucleotides are TGTGCCAGCAGTTTTGAGGCGGGAGGCGACACCGGGGAGCTGTTTTTT. It codes for CASSFEAGGDTGELFF.